The subject of this entry is one T cell receptor beta chain. The data were taken from a study of T cell repertoires in cytomegalovirus infection. TCRdb used MiXCR to reprocess the reads, holding one entry per CDR3 protein. The sample shows around 530,000 distinct CDR3 sequences, approximately 25% of them seen only once. This receptor was taken from a human donor in good health (CMV status not recorded). Some clones in this sample may be carry-over from other donors' samples. Input material: PBMCs.

The DNA of the CDR3 is TGTGCCAGCAGTTTGCGGGCTCTCAATCAGCCCCAGCATTTT. This translates into CASSLRALNQPQHF. The chain combines TRBV27 with TRBJ1-5; D remains ambiguous. Trimming removed 3 bases at V and 3 bases at J, with 9 bases between. The CDR3 covers 14 residues. The germline gives CDR1 MNHEY, CDR2 SMNVEV (reference sequence).